This record covers a single T cell receptor beta chain. The antigen remains undetermined. These data originate in a study of cytomegalovirus exposure and HLA in healthy donors. Study-wide results and limits: The classifier, whose performance was assessed in both the original and validation cohorts, reportedly diagnosed cytomegalovirus status with high specificity and sensitivity. The investigators catalogued 160 or so TCR beta chains as cytomegalovirus-associated.

Measured with immunoSEQ multiplex PCR; TCRdb has only the in-frame clones, and not every one. The sample lists 200,000 to 250,000 clones; roughly 87% were seen once. The germline CDR1 and CDR2 sequences are MNHNS and SASEGT. J gave up 7 bases and V 6 bases, and 12 bases lay outside the gene matches. The CDR3 runs 15 residues. Source material: PBMCs. The sequence came from a woman in her late teens or twenties in good health and CMV-seropositive. The chain has TRBV6-1 and TRBJ2-1; 7 nucleotides agree with TRBD2. CDR3 coding DNA: TGTGCCAGCAGGGTCATAGCGGGTTTCAGTAATGAGCAGTTCTTC. Translating it yields CASRVIAGFSNEQFF.